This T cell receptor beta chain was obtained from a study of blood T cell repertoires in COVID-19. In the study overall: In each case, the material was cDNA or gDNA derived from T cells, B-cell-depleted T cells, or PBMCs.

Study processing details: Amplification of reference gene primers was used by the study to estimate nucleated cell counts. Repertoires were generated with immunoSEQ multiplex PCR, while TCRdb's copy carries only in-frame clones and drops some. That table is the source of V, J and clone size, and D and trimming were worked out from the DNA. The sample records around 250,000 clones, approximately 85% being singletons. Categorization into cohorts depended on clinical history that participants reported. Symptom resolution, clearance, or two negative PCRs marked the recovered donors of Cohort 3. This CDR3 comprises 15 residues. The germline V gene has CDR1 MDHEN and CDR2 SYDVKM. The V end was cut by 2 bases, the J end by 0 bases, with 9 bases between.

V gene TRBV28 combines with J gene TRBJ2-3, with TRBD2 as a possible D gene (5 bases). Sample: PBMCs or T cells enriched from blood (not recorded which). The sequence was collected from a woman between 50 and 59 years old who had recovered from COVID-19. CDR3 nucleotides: TGTGCCAGCAGTTTAGAAGCGGAGAGCACAGATACGCAGTATTTT. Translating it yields CASSLEAESTDTQYF.